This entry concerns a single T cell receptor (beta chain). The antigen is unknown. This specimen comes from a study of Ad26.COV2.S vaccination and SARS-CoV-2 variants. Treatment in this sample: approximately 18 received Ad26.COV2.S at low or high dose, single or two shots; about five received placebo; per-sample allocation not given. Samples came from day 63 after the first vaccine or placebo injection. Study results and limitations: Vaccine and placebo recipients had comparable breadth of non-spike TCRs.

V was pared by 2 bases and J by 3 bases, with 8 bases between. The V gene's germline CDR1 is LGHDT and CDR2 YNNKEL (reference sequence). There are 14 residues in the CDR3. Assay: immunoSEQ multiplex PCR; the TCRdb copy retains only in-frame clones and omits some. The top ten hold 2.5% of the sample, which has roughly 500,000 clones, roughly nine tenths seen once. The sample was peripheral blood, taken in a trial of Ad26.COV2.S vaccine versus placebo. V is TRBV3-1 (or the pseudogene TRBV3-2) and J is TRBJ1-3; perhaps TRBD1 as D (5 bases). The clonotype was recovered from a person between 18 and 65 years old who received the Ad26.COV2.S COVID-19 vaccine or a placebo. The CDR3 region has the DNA TGTGCCAGCAGCCAATGGGGGTTTGGAAACACCATATATTTT. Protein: CASSQWGFGNTIYF.